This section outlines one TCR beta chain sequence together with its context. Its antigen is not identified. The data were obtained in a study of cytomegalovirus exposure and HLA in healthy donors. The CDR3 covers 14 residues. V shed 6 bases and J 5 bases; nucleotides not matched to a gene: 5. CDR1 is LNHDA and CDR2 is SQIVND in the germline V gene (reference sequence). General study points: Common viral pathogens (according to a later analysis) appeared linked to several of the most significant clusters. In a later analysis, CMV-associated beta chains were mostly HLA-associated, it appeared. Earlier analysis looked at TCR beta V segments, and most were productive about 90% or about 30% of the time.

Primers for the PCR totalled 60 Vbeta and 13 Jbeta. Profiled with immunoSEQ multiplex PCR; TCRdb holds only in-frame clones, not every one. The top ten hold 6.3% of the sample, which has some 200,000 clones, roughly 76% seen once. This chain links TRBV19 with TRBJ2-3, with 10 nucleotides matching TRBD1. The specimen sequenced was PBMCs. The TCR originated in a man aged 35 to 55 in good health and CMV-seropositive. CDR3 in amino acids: CASRDRGIIDTQYF. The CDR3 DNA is TGTGCCAGTAGGGACAGGGGGATAATAGATACGCAGTATTTT.